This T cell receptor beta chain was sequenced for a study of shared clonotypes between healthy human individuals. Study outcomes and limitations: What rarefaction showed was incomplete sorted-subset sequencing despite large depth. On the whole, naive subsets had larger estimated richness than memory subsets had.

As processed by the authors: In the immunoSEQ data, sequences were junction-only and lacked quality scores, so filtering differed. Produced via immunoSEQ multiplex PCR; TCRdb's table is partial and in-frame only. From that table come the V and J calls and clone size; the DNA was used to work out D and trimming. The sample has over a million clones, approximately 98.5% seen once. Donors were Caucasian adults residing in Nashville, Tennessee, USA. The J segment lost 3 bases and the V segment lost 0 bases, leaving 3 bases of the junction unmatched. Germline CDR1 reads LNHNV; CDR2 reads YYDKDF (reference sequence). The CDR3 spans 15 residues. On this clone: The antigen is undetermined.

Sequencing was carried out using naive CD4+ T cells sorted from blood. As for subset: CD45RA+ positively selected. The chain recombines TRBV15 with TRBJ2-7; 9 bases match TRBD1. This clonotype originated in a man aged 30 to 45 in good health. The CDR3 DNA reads TGTGCCACCAGCAGAGAGAGGACAGGGGTCTACGAGCAGTACTTC. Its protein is CATSRERTGVYEQYF.